This T cell receptor (beta chain) derives from a study of immune evolution from preneoplasia to lung adenocarcinoma. Clones were sequenced by immunoSEQ multiplex PCR, and TCRdb holds only the in-frame ones, with some missing. Found here are tens of thousands of clones, roughly 74% of them singletons; the top ten hold roughly 6%. V lost 7 bases to trimming and J lost 2 bases, with 10 bases between them. Germline V gives CDR1 SEHNR, CDR2 FQNEAQ (reference sequence). The CDR3 consists of 13 residues. The sequence came from a person aged 55 to 69 with invasive lung adenocarcinoma. Some clones in this sample may be carry-over from other donors' samples. V and J are TRBV7-9 and TRBJ2-3, with D tentatively TRBD1 (5 bases). Specimen: FFPE invasive lung adenocarcinoma tissue. The chain's CDR3 is CASKPGHTDTQYF. The CDR3, as DNA: TGTGCCAGCAAGCCAGGACACACAGATACGCAGTATTTT.